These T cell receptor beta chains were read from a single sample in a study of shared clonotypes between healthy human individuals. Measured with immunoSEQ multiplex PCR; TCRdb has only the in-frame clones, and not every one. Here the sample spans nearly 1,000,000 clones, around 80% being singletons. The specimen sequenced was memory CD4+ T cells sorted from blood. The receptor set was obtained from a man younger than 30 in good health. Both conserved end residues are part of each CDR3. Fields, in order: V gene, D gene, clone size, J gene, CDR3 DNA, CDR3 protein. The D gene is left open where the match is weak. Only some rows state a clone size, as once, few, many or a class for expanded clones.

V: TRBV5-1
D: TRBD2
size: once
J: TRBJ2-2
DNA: TGCGCCAGCAGCACCGGACTAGCGTCCACCGGGGAGCTGTTTTTT
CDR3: CASSTGLASTGELFF

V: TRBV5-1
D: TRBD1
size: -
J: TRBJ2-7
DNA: TGCGCCAGCAGCGGCGGGACAGGGAGGTCTGAGCAGTACTTC
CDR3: CASSGGTGRSEQYF

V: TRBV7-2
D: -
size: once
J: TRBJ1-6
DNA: TGTGCCAGCAGCACCGACGGCACGGGTTCACCCCTCCACTTT
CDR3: CASSTDGTGSPLHF

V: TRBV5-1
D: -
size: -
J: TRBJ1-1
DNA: TGCGCCAGCAGCTTGCAGGAAGACACTGAAGCTTTCTTT
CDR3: CASSLQEDTEAFF

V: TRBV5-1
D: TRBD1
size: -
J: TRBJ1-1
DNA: TGCGCCAGCACAAGACAGGGGCCGAACACTGAAGCTTTCTTT
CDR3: CASTRQGPNTEAFF

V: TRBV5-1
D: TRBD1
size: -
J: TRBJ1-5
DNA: TGCGCCAGCTCCCTAGCTGGGACAGAAAATCAGCCCCAGCATTTT
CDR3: CASSLAGTENQPQHF

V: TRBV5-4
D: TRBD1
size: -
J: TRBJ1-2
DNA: TGTGCCAGCAGCGCCGGGACAGGGACACCCTATGGCTACACCTTC
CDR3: CASSAGTGTPYGYTF

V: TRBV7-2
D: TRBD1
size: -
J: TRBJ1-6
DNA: TGTGCCAGCAGCTCCCGGACAGGGGATCATTCACCCCTCCACTTT
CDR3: CASSSRTGDHSPLHF

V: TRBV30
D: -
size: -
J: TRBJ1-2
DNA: TGTGCCTGGAGAAAGGATAACTATGGCTACACCTTC
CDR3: CAWRKDNYGYTF

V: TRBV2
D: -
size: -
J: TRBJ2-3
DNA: TGTGCCAGCAGTGGGGGGCAGACAAGCACAGATACGCAGTATTTT
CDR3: CASSGGQTSTDTQYF

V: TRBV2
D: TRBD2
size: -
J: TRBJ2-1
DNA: TGTGCCAGCAGGCCCGGGACTAGCGGATGCATTGAGCAGTTCTTC
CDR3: CASRPGTSGCIEQFF

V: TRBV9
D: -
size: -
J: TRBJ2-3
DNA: TGTGCCAGCAGCGTAGATACCCCTGGTAGCACAGATACGCAGTATTTT
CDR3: CASSVDTPGSTDTQYF

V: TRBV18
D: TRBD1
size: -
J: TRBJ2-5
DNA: TGTGCCAGCTCACTACAGGGGGGCCAGGTAGAGACCCAGTACTTC
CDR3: CASSLQGGQVETQYF

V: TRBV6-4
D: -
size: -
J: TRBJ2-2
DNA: TGTGCCAGCAGTGAACATCATAACACCGGGGAGCTGTTTTTT
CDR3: CASSEHHNTGELFF

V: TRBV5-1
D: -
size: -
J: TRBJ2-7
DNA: TGCGCCAGCAGCTTGACAGGGACCCCCTACGAGCAGTACTTC
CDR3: CASSLTGTPYEQYF

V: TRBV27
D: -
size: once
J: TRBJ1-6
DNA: TGTGCCAGCACCCTTACGGGGAGCAATGCCTTCTCCTATAATTCACCCCTCCACTTT
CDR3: CASTLTGSNAFSYNSPLHF

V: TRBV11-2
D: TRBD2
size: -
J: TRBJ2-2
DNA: TGTGCCAGCAGCCGTGCTAGCGGTGGGCGGGAGTCCGCCGGGGAGCTGTTTTTT
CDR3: CASSRASGGRESAGELFF

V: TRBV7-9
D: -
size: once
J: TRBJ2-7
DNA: TGTGCCAGCAGCGTGGCCGGGACTGGGTCCTACGAGCAGTACTTC
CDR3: CASSVAGTGSYEQYF

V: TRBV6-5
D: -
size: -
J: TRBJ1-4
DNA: TGTGCCAGCAGTTACTCGAGGGGAAGCGAAAAACTGTTTTTT
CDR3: CASSYSRGSEKLFF

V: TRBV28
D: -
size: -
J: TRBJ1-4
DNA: TGTGCCAGCAAAGGGGGGCCCGGAACTAATGAAAAACTGTTTTTT
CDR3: CASKGGPGTNEKLFF

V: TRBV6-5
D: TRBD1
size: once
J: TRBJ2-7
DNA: TGTGCCAGCAGTTACTCCGACAGGGGAGGCGACGAGCAGTACTTC
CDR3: CASSYSDRGGDEQYF

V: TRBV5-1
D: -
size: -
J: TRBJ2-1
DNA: TGCGCCAGCAGCCTTGATACAGGGAACCCCTACAATGAGCAGTTCTTC
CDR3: CASSLDTGNPYNEQFF

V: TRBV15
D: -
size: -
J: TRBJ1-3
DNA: TGTGCCACTACAGGGCAGGCCTCTGGAAACACCATATATTTT
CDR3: CATTGQASGNTIYF

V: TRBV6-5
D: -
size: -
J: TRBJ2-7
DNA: TGTGCCAGCAGTTACACCCTAGCGAGTGAGCAGTACTTC
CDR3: CASSYTLASEQYF

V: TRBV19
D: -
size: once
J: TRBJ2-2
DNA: TGTGCCAGCCCGGACACTAACACCGGGGAGCTGTTTTTT
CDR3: CASPDTNTGELFF

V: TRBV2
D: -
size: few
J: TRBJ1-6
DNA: TGTGCCGGCGGGACAAAATTCGATTCACCCCTCCACTTT
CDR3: CAGGTKFDSPLHF

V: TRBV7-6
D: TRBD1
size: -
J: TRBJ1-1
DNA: TGTGCCAGCAGCACAGGGGGAGACGACACTGAAGCTTTCTTT
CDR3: CASSTGGDDTEAFF

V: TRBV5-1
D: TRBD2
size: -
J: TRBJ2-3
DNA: TGCGCCAGCAGCTTGGCCGGGACTATTACAGATACGCAGTATTTT
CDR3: CASSLAGTITDTQYF

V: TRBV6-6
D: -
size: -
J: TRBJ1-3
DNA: TGTGCCAGCACCCCACGCCCAGTGATCTCTGGAAACACCATATATTTT
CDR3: CASTPRPVISGNTIYF

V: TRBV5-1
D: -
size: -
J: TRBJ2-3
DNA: TGCGCCAGCAGCCTTAACTCCATGCGGGGCACAGATACGCAGTATTTT
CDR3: CASSLNSMRGTDTQYF

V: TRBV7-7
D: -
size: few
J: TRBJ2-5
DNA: TGTGCTAGCAGCTTAGGGGTCCAAGAGACCCAGTACTTC
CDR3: CASSLGVQETQYF

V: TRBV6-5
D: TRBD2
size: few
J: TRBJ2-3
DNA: TGTGCCAGCAGTTACTCTGGTGTACTAGCGTATACGCAGTATTTT
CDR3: CASSYSGVLAYTQYF

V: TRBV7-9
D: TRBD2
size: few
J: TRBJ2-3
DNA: TGTGCCAGCAGCTTCCGGGAGGGAGATACGCAGTATTTT
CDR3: CASSFREGDTQYF

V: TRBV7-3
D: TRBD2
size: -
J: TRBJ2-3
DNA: TGTGCCAGCAGCTTAAAGCCAGCGGGGGGGCCAGATACGCAGTATTTT
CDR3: CASSLKPAGGPDTQYF

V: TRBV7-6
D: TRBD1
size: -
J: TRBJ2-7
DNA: TGTGCCAGCAGCTTAGGGACAGGGGAAATCTACGAGCAGTACTTC
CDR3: CASSLGTGEIYEQYF

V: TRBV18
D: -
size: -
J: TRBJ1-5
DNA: TGTGCCAGCTCCGGGACGGGGAATAGCAATCAGCCCCAGCATTTT
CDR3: CASSGTGNSNQPQHF

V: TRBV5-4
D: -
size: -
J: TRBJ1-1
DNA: TGTGCCAGCAGCTTCGGGGGAAAGCTCACTGAAGCTTTCTTT
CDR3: CASSFGGKLTEAFF

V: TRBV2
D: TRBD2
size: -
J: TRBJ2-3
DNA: TGTGCCAGCAGGACGGGACTAGCGGATACGCAGTATTTT
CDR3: CASRTGLADTQYF

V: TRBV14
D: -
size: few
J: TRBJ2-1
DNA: TGTGCCAGCAGCCAAGCCAGGGCAGGATCCTACAATGAGCAGTTCTTC
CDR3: CASSQARAGSYNEQFF

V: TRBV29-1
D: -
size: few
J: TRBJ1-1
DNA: TGCAGCGTTGTCGTAGGGTATATGAACACTGAAGCTTTCTTT
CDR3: CSVVVGYMNTEAFF

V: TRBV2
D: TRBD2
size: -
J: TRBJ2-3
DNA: TGTGCCAGCAGTGAAGATGCGGCTAGCGGGAGTGCAGATACGCAGTATTTT
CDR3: CASSEDAASGSADTQYF

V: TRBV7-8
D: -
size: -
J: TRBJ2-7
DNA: TGTGCCAGCAGCACATCGGGACGGTCGATCGAGCAGTACTTC
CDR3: CASSTSGRSIEQYF

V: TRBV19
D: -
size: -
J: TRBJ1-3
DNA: TGTGCCAGTAGGATTCGAGGCTCTGGAAACACCATATATTTT
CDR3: CASRIRGSGNTIYF

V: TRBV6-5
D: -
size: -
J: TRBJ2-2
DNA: TGTGCCAGCAGTTACTGGCGGTCGAACACCGGGGAGCTGTTTTTT
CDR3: CASSYWRSNTGELFF

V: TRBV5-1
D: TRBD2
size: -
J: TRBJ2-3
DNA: TGCGCCAGCAGCTTGGCCGCTAGCGGGAGTTATTCAGATACGCAGTATTTT
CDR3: CASSLAASGSYSDTQYF

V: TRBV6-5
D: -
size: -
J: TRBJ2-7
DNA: TGTGCCAGCAGTTATCGTTACGAGCAGTACTTC
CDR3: CASSYRYEQYF